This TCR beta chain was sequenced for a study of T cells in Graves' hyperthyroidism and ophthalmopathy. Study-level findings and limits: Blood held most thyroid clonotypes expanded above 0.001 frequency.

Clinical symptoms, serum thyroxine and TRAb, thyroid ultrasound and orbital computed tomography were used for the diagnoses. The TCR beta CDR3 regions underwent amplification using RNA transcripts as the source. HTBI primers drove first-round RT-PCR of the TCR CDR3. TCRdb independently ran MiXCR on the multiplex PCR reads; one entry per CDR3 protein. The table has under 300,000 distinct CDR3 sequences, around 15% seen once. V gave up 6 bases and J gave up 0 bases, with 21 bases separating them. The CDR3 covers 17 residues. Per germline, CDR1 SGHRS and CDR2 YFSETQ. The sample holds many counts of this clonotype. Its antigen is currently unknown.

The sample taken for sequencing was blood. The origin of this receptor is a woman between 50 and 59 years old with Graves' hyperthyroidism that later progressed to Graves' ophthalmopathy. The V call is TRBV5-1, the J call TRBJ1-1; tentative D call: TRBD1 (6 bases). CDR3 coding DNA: TGCGCCAGCAACTGGGACCCCGGGACACGGGTGAACACTGAAGCTTTCTTT. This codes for CASNWDPGTRVNTEAFF.